This T cell receptor (beta chain) was observed in a study of blood T cell repertoires in COVID-19. V lost 2 bases and J 7 bases, leaving 12 bases between the germline ends. CDR1 MNHEY and CDR2 SVGEGT come from the germline V gene. The CDR3 sequence is 15 residues long. The assay was immunoSEQ multiplex PCR, and TCRdb's table has in-frame clones only and misses some. The data show 200,000 to 250,000 clones, 75% to 85% seen once. This chain connects TRBV6-2 or TRBV6-3 to TRBJ1-6; no clear D gene. The specimen sequenced was peripheral blood. This clonotype was obtained from a woman in her fifties or sixties with acute or convalescent COVID-19. CDR3: CASSYRERGNSPLHF. The CDR3 DNA follows: TGTGCCAGCAGTTACAGGGAGCGAGGGAATTCACCCCTCCACTTT.